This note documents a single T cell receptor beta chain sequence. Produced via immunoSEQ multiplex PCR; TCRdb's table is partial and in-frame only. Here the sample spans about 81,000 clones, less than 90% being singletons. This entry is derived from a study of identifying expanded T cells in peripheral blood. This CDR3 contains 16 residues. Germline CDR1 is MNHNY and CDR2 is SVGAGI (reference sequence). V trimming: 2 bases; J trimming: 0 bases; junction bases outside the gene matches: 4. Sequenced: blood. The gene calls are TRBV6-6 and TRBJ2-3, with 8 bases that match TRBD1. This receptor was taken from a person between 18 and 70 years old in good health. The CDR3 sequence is CASSYGQGGSTDTQYF. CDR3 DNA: TGTGCCAGCAGTTACGGACAGGGTGGTAGCACAGATACGCAGTATTTT.